The next 3 T cell receptor beta chains were all read from a single sample in a study of shared clonotypes between healthy human individuals. Assay used: immunoSEQ multiplex PCR; TCRdb lists only in-frame clones, some missing. The sample has about 1.5 million clones; 95% to 97% are singletons. Source material: naive CD4+ T cells sorted from blood. Subset indicated: CD45RA+ positively selected. Every receptor here comes from a young man in good health.

Turning to this clone: Other DNA sequences within the sample encode an identical CDR3. The chain joins TRBV28 to TRBJ2-7; TRBD1 matches at 7 bases. Trimming took 4 bases from V and 3 from J; bases not matched to a gene: 6. The CDR3 loop spans 14 amino acids. Germline lookup yields CDR1 MDHEN and CDR2 SYDVKM. The DNA of the CDR3 is TGTGCCAGCAGTTCATCCAGGGACAGCTACGAGCAGTACTTC. Protein product: CASSSSRDSYEQYF. The variable domain in full, with the rest retrieved from reference TRBV28 and TRBJ2-7, is DVKVTQSSRYLVKRTGEKVFLECVQDMDHENMFWYRQDPGLGLRLIYFSYDVKMKEKGDIPEGYSVSREKKERFSLILESASTNQTSMYLCASSSSRDSYEQYFGPGTRLTVT.

A word on this clone: Additional DNA sequences in this sample encode the identical CDR3. This sequence joins TRBV5-1 and TRBJ2-7, with TRBD2 matching 12 bases. V trimming: 5 bases; J trimming: 4 bases; junction bases outside the gene matches: 4. The CDR3 has 14 residues. In germline, CDR1 is SGHRS, CDR2 YFSETQ. The CDR3 here is CASSRTSGDYEQYF. CDR3 nucleotide sequence: TGCGCCAGCAGTCGGACTAGCGGGGATTACGAGCAGTACTTC.

The chain employs TRBV28 and TRBJ2-5; TRBD2 matches at 10 bases. From germline, CDR1 is MDHEN and CDR2 SYDVKM. This CDR3 is built from 15 residues. V was clipped by 6 bases and J by 2 bases; unmatched bases: 6. The CDR3 loop reads CASSWTSGFQETQYF. The CDR3 region has the DNA TGTGCCAGCAGCTGGACTAGCGGATTTCAAGAGACCCAGTACTTC.